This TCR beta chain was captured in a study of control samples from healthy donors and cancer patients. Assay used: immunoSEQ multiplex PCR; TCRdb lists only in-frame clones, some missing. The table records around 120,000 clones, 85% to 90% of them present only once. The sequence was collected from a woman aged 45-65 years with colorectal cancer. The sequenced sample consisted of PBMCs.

CDR3 nucleotides: TGCGCCAGCAGCTATGACAAGTTAGAAGGCGCTTTCTTT. Its translation: CASSYDKLEGAFF. The rearrangement uses TRBV5-1 and TRBJ1-1; D is undetermined. CDR1 and CDR2 (germline): SGHRS, YFSETQ. With 3 bases removed from V and 11 bases from J, the gap between germline ends came to 17 bases. The CDR3 covers 13 residues.